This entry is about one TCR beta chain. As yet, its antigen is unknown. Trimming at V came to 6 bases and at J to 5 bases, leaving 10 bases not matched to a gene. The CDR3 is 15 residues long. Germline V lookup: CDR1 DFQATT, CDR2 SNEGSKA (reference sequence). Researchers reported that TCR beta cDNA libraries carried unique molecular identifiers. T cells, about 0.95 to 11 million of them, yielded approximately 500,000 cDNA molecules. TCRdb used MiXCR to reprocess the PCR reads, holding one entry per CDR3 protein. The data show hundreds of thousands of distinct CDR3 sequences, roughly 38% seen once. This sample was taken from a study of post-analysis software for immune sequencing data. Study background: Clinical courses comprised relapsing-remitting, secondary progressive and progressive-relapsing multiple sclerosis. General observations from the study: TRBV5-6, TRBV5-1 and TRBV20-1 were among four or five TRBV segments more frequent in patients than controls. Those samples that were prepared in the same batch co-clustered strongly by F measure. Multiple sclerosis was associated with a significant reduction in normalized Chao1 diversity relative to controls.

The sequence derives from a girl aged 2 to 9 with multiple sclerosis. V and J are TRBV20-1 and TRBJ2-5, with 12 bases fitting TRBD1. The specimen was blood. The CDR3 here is CSATTGDRGLETQYF. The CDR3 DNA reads TGCAGTGCCACGACAGGGGACAGGGGGCTCGAGACCCAGTACTTC.